This TCR beta chain was captured in a study of shared T cell receptors in the human thymus (dated by TCRdb to about 2021). About the full investigation: The study examined how the human thymus generates shared, self-reactive T-cell receptor alpha chains.

At the junction V is shortened by 3 bases and J by 4 bases, with 15 bases in between. Counted from cysteine to phenylalanine, this CDR3 has 16 amino acids. The DNA shown is the 48-base CDR3, in frame from base 1. Sequences MGHDK (CDR1) and SYGVNS (CDR2) are obtained from the germline V gene. Libraries were built with the immunoSEQ multiplex PCR assay. TCRdb holds this immuneACCESS table with in-frame rearrangements only. Some clones are missing; in checked studies, unresolved V genes explain under half, and the rest has no known cause. The sample contains 450,000 to 650,000 clones, 75% to 85% of them found a single time. In total, the top ten clones hold less than 0.015% of the sample. Concerning this clone itself: Its antigen is still unknown. The record has no base qualities; no much larger clone is one base away.

The same data also went into a second study, on human thymus T cells. From the second report: In Finland, the donors were immunologically healthy infants who were having open corrective cardiac surgery for congenital heart defects. Thymus tissue was obtained as surgical resects removed during corrective cardiac surgery. V and J gene segment usage appeared biased in both thymic and peripheral blood repertoires. Highly overlapping thymic TCR repertoires among unrelated individuals were reported in the related research. The study used roughly 8 infant thymus samples plus four related peripheral blood samples to characterize TCR alpha and beta repertoires. Donor ages ranged from roughly 6 to 250 days, and the cohort comprised roughly 6 male and a couple of female infants. Thymocytes were released mechanically from tissue and stored at -70 °C as pellets of roughly 9-32 million cells. Genomic DNA was extracted from frozen cell pellets with a QIAsymphony instrument. TCRB and TCRAD loci were amplified from a standardized quantity of quality-controlled genomic DNA using the immunoSEQ multiplex PCR assay. The amplicons spanned the V(D)J region and were long enough to cover the CDR3 and allow V and J genes to be identified. The commercial immunoSEQ service was used to sequence amplicons on an Illumina platform. Primer bias and sequencing errors were corrected as previously described, and TCRAD and TCRB were defined on the basis of the IMGT database. The repertoires were analysed using immunoSEQ Analyzer 3.0 and VDJTools for basic statistics, V/J segment usage, diversity estimates, rarefaction and pairwise overlap. Chao1, ChaoE, Efron-Thisted, Shannon and inverse Simpson indices were used to estimate diversity, which was also estimated on datasets down-sampled to the smallest sample. Repertoire overlap was assessed by strict matching of CDR3 nucleotide sequence, V gene and J gene, and clustering was done by Jaccard-based multidimensional scaling. Thymus samples yielded on average approximately 840,000 unique TCRB clonotypes, compared with roughly 76,000 from blood samples.

This clonotype was obtained from a boy in the first two years of life with a congenital heart defect. Donor details come from another sample of the same person, matched by shared clones. The material sequenced was thymocytes. The chain links TRBV25-1 with TRBJ2-2, with TRBD2 tentatively as D gene (5 bases match). The CDR3 reads CASSERVARTTGELFF. The DNA sequence is as follows: TGTGCCAGCAGTGAGAGGGTAGCCAGGACCACCGGGGAGCTGTTTTTT.